The 10 T cell receptor beta chains in this list originate from one sample, sequenced in a study of cytomegalovirus exposure and HLA in healthy donors. With 60 Vbeta and 13 Jbeta primers, the PCR was carried out. Profiled with immunoSEQ multiplex PCR; TCRdb holds only in-frame clones, not every one. Altogether about 130,000 clones are present, around four fifths being singletons, with the ten largest covering under 8.5%. The sequenced material came from PBMCs. The receptors stem from a male donor in good health and CMV-seronegative.

The rearrangement links TRBV7-2 to TRBJ2-5; 8 bases fit TRBD1. Losses at the gene ends were 2 bases for V and 3 bases for J; bases not matched to a gene: 11. CDR1 is SGHTA and CDR2 is FQGNSA in the germline V gene. The CDR3 runs 17 residues. The CDR3 DNA is TGTGCCAGCAGCTTAAGGCTCCAGGGGGCGCGGAAAGAGACCCAGTACTTC. Its translation: CASSLRLQGARKETQYF.

This clone has only a few counts. The J gene is TRBJ1-2, the V gene TRBV28; D possibly corresponds to TRBD1 (6 bases). V gave up 11 bases and J gave up 3 bases, with 28 bases separating them. Germline CDR1 MDHEN, CDR2 SYDVKM. The CDR3 totals 17 residues. This CDR3 reads CAVRAPTGMRIDYGYTF. The CDR3 nucleotides read TGTGCCGTACGTGCCCCGACAGGTATGAGGATTGACTATGGCTACACCTTC.

Of note for this clone: The sample carries other DNA sequences with the same CDR3. This chain links TRBV7-8 with TRBJ1-5, with 8 bases identical to TRBD1. The CDR3 runs 16 residues. Germline CDR1 SGHVS, CDR2 FQNEAQ. V gave up 5 bases and J gave up 0 bases; unmatched junction bases: 6. CDR3 coding DNA: TGTGCCAGCAGCCCACGACAGGGGTATAGCAATCAGCCCCAGCATTTT. This encodes CASSPRQGYSNQPQHF.

The rearrangement uses TRBV4-3 and TRBJ2-3, with a possible D match to TRBD2 (5 bases). Between the trimmed V and J ends, which lost 3 bases and 6 bases, there was a span of 22 bases. This CDR3 has 17 residues. Germline CDR1 and CDR2: LGHNA and YSLEER. DNA for the CDR3: TGCGCCAGCAGCCAGGGAGAGGCAGGCCGATTCGTGGATACGCAGTATTTT. The encoded protein is CASSQGEAGRFVDTQYF.

This chain links TRBV11-2 with TRBJ2-7; D is perhaps TRBD1 (5 bases). The V gene lost 3 bases and the J gene lost 8 bases, with 11 bases spanning the gap. The V gene's germline CDR1 is SGHAT and CDR2 FQNNGV. The CDR3 runs 12 residues. DNA of the CDR3: TGTGCCAGCAGCTTCGACAGCCTTAAGCAGTACTTC. This translates into CASSFDSLKQYF.

In nucleotides, the CDR3 is TGTGCCAGCAGCCCCTGGGCCAACAGGGCTGAAAAACTGTTTTTT. Protein product: CASSPWANRAEKLFF. The chain joins TRBV4-2 to TRBJ1-4; TRBD1 might be the D (6 bases). The length of the CDR3 is 15 residues. From germline, CDR1 is LGHNA and CDR2 YNFKEQ. Trimming left V 4 bases short and J 7 bases short, with 16 bases between.

This clone appeared once. This rearrangement joins TRBV7-9 to TRBJ2-1; TRBD1 matches 7 bases. The CDR3 loop spans 15 amino acids. With 5 bases clipped from V and 4 bases from J, the junction kept 8 bases outside the gene matches. Germline V lookup: CDR1 SEHNR, CDR2 FQNEAQ (reference sequence). CDR3 nucleotides: TGTGCCAGCAGCCCGGCCCGGGACAGTTACAATGAGCAGTTCTTC. It specifies CASSPARDSYNEQFF.

With regard to this clone: One end of the junction varies from germline; a read error may be responsible. This same CDR3 is encoded by further DNA sequences in the sample. This rearrangement joins TRBV6-4 to TRBJ1-3; 8 bases map to TRBD1. Germline V gene sequence: CDR1 MRHNA, CDR2 SNTAGT. The CDR3 covers 15 residues. Written as DNA, the CDR3 is TGTGCCAGCAGCGACTCGCCCAGGGGGCGGGACACCATATATTTT. It encodes CASSDSPRGRDTIYF.

This chain uses TRBV6-5 with TRBJ1-2; D is possibly TRBD1 (6 bases). V was clipped by 8 bases and J by 8 bases, with 21 bases between them. CDR3 size: 14 residues. Germline V gives CDR1 MNHEY, CDR2 SVGAGI. The CDR3 nucleotides read TGTGCCAGCCCCCCCGCCGGGGGGGGGCGAGGCTACACCTTC. Residues: CASPPAGGGRGYTF.

This clone has a single count. The V and J genes are TRBV4-3 and TRBJ2-5; possible D gene TRBD2, 6 bases. The DNA end is a closer match to TRBJ2-7, so the J assignment may be wrong. The CDR3 is 15 amino acids. Per the germline V gene, CDR1 is LGHNA and CDR2 is YSLEER. The CDR3 DNA reads as TGCGCCAGCAGCCTTCGAGCTAGCGAGACCTACGAGCAGTACTTC. Encoded protein: CASSLRASETYEQYF.